This entry features one TCR beta chain sequence. The antigen is undetermined. At one boundary the junction diverges from the germline segment, which might be a read error. Germline values: CDR1 SGHTA, CDR2 FQGTGA. This CDR3 comprises 15 residues. This entry belongs to a study of cytomegalovirus exposure and HLA in healthy donors. Overall study findings and caveats: There was a cluster of highly shared sequence variants that was likely a sequencing artifact. Confirmation in vitro established that three CMV-associated chains were specific for CMV antigens. Among TCR beta chains, those listed as cytomegalovirus-associated numbered under 200.

The PCR used 60 Vbeta and 13 Jbeta primers. Assay used: immunoSEQ multiplex PCR; TCRdb lists only in-frame clones, some missing. This sample has roughly 140,000 clones, with 76% found just once. V and J are TRBV7-3 and TRBJ2-2, with no clear D. This TCR came from a man younger than 35 in good health and CMV-seronegative. Sequenced: PBMCs. CDR3 sequence: CPSSHTMEKFGELFF. The CDR3 nucleotides read TGTCCCAGCAGCCACACAATGGAGAAATTCGGGGAGCTGTTTTTT. The complete variable domain, with remaining parts taken from reference TRBV7-3 and TRBJ2-2, reads GAGVSQTPSNKVTEKGKYVELRCDPISGHTALYWYRQSLGQGPEFLIYFQGTGAADDSGLPNDRFFAVRPEGSVSTLKIQRTERGDSAVYLCPSSHTMEKFGELFFGEGSRLTVL.